The sequence of this T cell receptor beta chain was determined in a study of blood T cell repertoires in COVID-19. Here immunoSEQ multiplex PCR was the method, and the copy in TCRdb shows in-frame clones only, minus some. In the table there are 200,000 to 250,000 clones, roughly 82% of which are singletons. The CDR3 is made up of 16 amino acids. Trimming took 3 bases from V and 5 from J; bases not matched to a gene: 4. CDR1 is SGHRS and CDR2 is YFSETQ in the germline V gene. V gene TRBV5-1 combines with J gene TRBJ2-5; 16 bases are a match to TRBD2. This TCR came from a woman aged 80 or older with active or convalescent COVID-19. Sequenced: peripheral blood. The CDR3, as DNA: TGCGCCAGCAGCTCGGGACTAGCGGGAGGGGCTGAGACCCAGTACTTC. Translation gives CASSSGLAGGAETQYF.